This T cell receptor (beta chain) was retrieved from a study of neurological immune-mediated disorders. Study results and limitations: Patients with HTLV-1-associated myelopathy showed the most TCR clonal expansion. Those with multiple sclerosis showed the least, falling below healthy controls. Across subjects, expanded clones had no CDR3 amino acid sequences in common, pointing to private repertoires in all groups.

This CDR3 is 16 amino acids long. The authors made cDNA by 5'RACE with 10-nucleotide random UMIs. TCRdb processed the 5' RACE reads anew with MiXCR; each CDR3 protein has one entry. The table includes about 79,000 distinct CDR3 sequences, 11% to 15% detected once. On this clonotype itself: Its antigen remains unknown. A read error may produce the germline difference seen at one junction end.

PBMCs stored at -80 C, 2 million in total, were the source of the unsorted libraries. The origin of this receptor is a woman aged 50 to 60 in good health. The sequenced sample was PBMCs. This chain joins TRBV12-3 or TRBV12-4 and TRBJ2-2; 7 nucleotides line up with TRBD1. The chain's CDR3 is CASNLHRGSVTGELFF. Written as DNA, the CDR3 is TGTGCCAGCAATTTACACAGGGGCAGTGTCACCGGGGAGTTGTTTTTT.